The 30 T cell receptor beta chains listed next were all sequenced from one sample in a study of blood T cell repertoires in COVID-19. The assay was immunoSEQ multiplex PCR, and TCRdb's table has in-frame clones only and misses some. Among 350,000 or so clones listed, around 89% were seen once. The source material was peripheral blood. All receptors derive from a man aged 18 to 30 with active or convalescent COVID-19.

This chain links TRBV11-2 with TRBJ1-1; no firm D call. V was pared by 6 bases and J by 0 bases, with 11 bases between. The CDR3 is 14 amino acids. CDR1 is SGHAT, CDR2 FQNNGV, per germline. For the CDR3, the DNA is TGTGCCAGCAGACCAATCCTAATGAACACTGAAGCTTTCTTT. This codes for CASRPILMNTEAFF. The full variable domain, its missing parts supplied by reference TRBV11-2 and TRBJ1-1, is EAGVAQSPRYKIIEKRQSVAFWCNPISGHATLYWYQQILGQGPKLLIQFQNNGVVDDSQLPKDRFSAERLKGVDSTLKIQPAKLEDSAVYLCASRPILMNTEAFFGQGTRLTVV.

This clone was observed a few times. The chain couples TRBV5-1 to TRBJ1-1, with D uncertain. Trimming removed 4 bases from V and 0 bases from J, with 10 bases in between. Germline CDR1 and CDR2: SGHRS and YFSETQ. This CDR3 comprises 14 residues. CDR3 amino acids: CASSLRGVNTEAFF. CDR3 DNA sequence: TGCGCCAGCAGCCTCCGCGGGGTGAACACTGAAGCTTTCTTT.

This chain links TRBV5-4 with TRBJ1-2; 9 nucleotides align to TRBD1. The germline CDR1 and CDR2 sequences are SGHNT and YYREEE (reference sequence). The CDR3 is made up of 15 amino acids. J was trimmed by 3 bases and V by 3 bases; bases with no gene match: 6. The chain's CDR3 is CASSSRDREDYGYTF. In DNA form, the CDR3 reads TGTGCCAGCAGCTCCAGGGACAGGGAGGACTATGGCTACACCTTC.

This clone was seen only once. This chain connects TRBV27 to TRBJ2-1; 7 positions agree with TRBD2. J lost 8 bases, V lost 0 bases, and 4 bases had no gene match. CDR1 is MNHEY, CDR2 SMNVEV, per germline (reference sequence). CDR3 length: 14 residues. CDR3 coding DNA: TGTGCCAGCAGTTTATCGGCGGGAGTCCATGAGCAGTTCTTC. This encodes CASSLSAGVHEQFF.

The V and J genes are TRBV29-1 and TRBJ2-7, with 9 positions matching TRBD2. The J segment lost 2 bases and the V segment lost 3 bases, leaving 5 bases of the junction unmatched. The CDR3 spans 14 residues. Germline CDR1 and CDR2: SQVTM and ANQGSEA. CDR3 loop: CSVDDPSGTYEQYF. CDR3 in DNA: TGCAGCGTTGATGATCCTAGCGGGACCTACGAGCAGTACTTC.

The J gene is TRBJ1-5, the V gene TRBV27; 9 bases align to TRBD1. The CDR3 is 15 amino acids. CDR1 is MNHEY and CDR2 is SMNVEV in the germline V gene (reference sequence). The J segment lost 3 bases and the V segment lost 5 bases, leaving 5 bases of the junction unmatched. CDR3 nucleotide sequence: TGTGCCAGCAGTGCTGGGACAGGGATCAATCAGCCCCAGCATTTT. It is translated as CASSAGTGINQPQHF.

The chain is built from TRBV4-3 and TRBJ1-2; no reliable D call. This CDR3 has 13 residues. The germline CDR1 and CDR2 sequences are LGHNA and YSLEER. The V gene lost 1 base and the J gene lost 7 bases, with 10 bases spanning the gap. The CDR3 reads CASSQVEGSGYTF. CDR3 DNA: TGCGCCAGCAGCCAAGTGGAAGGGAGTGGCTACACCTTC.

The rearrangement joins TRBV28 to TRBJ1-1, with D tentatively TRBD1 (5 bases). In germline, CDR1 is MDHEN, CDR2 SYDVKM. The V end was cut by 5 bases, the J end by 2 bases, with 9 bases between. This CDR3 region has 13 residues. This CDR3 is CASSKDSNTEAFF. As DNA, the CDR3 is TGTGCCAGCAGTAAAGACAGTAACACTGAAGCTTTCTTT.

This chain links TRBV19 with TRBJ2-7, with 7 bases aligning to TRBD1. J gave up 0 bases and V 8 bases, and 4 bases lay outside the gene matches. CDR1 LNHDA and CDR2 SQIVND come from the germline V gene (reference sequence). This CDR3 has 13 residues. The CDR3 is CASSGQSSYEQYF. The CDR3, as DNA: TGTGCCAGTTCGGGACAGAGCTCCTACGAGCAGTACTTC. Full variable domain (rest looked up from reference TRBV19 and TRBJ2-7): DGGITQSPKYLFRKEGQNVTLSCEQNLNHDAMYWYRQDPGQGLRLIYYSQIVNDFQKGDIAEGYSVSREKKESFPLTVTSAQKNPTAFYLCASSGQSSYEQYFGPGTRLTVT.

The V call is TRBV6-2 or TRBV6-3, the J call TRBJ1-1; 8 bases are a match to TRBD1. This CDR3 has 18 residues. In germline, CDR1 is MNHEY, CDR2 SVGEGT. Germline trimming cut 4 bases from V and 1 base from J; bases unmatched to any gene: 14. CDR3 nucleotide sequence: TGTGCCAGCAGTTCGGCAGGGGGCGGTGAAGGGAGGAACACTGAAGCTTTCTTT. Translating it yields CASSSAGGGEGRNTEAFF.

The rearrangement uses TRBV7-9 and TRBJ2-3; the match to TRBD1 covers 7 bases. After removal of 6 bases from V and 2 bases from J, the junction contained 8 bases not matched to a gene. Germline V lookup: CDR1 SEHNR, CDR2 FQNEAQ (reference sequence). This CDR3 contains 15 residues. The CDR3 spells CASRHYRGHTDTQYF. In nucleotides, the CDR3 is TGTGCCAGCAGACATTACAGGGGACACACAGATACGCAGTATTTT.

The CDR3 region is CASGLVAGGGTDTQYF. As DNA, the CDR3 is TGTGCTAGTGGTTTGGTTGCAGGGGGCGGCACAGATACGCAGTATTTT. This sequence joins TRBV12-5 and TRBJ2-3; 8 positions agree with TRBD1. Germline CDR1 LGHNT, CDR2 FRNRAP. This CDR3 region has 16 residues. V gave up 0 bases and J gave up 1 base; unmatched junction bases: 3.

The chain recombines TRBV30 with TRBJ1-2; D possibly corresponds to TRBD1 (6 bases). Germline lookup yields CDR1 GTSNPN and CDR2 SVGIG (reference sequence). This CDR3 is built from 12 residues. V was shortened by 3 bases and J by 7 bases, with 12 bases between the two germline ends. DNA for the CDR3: TGTGCCTGGAGCGGGACATCTGCTGGCTACACCTTC. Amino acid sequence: CAWSGTSAGYTF.

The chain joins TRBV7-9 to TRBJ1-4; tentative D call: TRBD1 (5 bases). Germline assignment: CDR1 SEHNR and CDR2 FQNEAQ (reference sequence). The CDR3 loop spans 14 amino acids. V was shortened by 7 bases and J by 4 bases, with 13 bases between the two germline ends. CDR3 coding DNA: TGTGCCAGCACCCAACTGGGGCGTAATGAAAAACTGTTTTTT. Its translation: CASTQLGRNEKLFF.

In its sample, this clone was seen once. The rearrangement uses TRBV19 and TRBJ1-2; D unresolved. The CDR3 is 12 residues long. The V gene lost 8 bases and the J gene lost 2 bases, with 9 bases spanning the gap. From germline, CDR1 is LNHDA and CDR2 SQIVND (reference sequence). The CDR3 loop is CASVLGNYGYTF. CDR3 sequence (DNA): TGTGCCAGTGTCCTGGGCAACTATGGCTACACCTTC.

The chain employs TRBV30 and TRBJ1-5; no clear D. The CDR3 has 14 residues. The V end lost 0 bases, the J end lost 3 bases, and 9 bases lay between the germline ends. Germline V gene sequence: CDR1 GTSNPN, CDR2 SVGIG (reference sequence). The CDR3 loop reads CAWSVGLNNQPQHF. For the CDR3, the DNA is TGTGCCTGGAGTGTAGGACTGAACAATCAGCCCCAGCATTTT.

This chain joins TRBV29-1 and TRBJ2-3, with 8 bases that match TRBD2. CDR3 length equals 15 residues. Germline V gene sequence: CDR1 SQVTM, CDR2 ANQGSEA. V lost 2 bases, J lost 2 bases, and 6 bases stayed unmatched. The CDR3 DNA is TGCAGCGTTGAATTTGGCGGGAGGTCCACAGATACGCAGTATTTT. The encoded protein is CSVEFGGRSTDTQYF.

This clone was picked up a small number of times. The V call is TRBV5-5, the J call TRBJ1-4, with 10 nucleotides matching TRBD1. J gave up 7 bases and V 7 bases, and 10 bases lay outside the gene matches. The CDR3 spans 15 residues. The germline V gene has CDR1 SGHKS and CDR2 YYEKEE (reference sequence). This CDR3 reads CASGILGQGFEKLFF. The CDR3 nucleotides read TGTGCCAGCGGGATCTTGGGACAGGGGTTTGAAAAACTGTTTTTT.

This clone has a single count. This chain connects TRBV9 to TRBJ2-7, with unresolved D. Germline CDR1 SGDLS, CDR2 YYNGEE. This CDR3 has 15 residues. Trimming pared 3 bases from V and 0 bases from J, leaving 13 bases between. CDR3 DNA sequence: TGTGCCAGCAGCGCCAGCAGGAATCCCTCCTACGAGCAGTACTTC. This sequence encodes CASSASRNPSYEQYF. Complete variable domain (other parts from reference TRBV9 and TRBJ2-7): DSGVTQTPKHLITATGQRVTLRCSPRSGDLSVYWYQQSLDQGLQFLIQYYNGEERAKGNILERFSAQQFPDLHSELNLSSLELGDSALYFCASSASRNPSYEQYFGPGTRLTVT.

This CDR3 is CASSYSYDRANYGYTF. The CDR3 DNA reads as TGTGCCAGCAGTTACTCGTACGACAGGGCTAACTATGGCTACACCTTC. V is TRBV6-5 and J is TRBJ1-2, with 7 bases identical to TRBD1. This CDR3 comprises 16 residues. In germline, CDR1 is MNHEY, CDR2 SVGAGI. The J segment lost 0 bases and the V segment lost 0 bases, leaving 4 bases of the junction unmatched.

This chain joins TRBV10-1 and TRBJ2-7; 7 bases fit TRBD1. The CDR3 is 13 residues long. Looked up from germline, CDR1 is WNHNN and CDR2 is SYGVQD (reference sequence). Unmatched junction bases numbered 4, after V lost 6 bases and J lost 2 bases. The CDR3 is CASSRDRAYEQYF. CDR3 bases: TGCGCCAGCAGCCGAGACAGGGCCTACGAGCAGTACTTC.

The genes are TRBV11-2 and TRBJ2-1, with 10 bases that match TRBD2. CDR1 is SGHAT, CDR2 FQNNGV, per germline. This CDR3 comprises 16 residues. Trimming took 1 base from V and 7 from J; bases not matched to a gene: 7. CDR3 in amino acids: CASSLVPSGSRNEQFF. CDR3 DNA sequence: TGTGCCAGCAGCTTAGTTCCTAGCGGGAGTCGGAATGAGCAGTTCTTC.

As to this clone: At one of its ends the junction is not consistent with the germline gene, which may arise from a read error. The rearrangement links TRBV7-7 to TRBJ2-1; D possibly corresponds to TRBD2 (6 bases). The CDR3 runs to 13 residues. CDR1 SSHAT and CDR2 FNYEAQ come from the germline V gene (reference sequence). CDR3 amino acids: CASSWGLNNEQFF. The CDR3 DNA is TGTGCTAGCAGCTGGGGACTTAACAATGAGCAGTTCTTC. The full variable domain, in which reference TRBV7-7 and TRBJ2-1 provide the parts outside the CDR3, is GAGVSQSPRYKVTKRGQDVTLRCDPISSHATLYWYQQALGQGPEFLTYFNYEAQPDKSGLPSDRFSAERPEGSISTLTIQRTEQRDSAMYRCASSWGLNNEQFFGPGTRLTVL.

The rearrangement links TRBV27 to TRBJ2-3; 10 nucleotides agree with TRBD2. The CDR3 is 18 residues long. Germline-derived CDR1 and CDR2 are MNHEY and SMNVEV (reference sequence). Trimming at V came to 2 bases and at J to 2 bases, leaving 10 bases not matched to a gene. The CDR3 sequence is CASSLGYRSGGSTDTQYF. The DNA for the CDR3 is TGTGCCAGCAGTTTAGGCTATCGTAGCGGGGGGTCCACAGATACGCAGTATTTT.

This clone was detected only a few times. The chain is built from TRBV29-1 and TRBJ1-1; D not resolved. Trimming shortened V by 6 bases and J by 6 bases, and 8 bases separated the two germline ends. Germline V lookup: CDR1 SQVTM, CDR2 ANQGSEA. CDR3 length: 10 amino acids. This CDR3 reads CSVKEAEAFF. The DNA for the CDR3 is TGCAGCGTCAAGGAGGCTGAAGCTTTCTTT.

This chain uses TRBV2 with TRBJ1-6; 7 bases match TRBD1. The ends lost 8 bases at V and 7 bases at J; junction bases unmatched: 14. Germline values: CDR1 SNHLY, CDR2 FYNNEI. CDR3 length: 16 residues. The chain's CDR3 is CASDGEAGTVNSPLHF. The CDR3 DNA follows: TGTGCCAGCGATGGGGAGGCTGGGACAGTAAATTCACCCCTCCACTTT.

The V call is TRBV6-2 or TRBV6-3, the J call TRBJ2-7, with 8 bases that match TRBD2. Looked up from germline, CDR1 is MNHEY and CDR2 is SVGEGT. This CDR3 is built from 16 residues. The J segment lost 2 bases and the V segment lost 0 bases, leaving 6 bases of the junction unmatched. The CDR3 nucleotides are TGTGCCAGCAGTTACTCGAGGCTAGCGGGCCCCTACGAGCAGTACTTC. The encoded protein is CASSYSRLAGPYEQYF.

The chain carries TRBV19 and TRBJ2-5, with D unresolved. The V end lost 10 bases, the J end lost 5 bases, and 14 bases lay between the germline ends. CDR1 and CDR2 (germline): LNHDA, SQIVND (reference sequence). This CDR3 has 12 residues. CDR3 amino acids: CATREDRETQYF. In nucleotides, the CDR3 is TGTGCCACCCGCGAGGATAGGGAGACCCAGTACTTC.

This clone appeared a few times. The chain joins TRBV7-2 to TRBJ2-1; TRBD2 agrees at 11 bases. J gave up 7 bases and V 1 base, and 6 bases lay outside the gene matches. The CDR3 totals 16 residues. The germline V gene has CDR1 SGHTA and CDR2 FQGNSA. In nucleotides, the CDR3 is TGTGCCAGCAGCTTAGGGCTAGCGGGAGGTTCAAATGAGCAGTTCTTC. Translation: CASSLGLAGGSNEQFF.

CDR3 nucleotides: TGTGCCAGCAGCGTAGATTCCCGGGGGGGTTTACTCCACTTT. Its translation: CASSVDSRGGLLHF. J is TRBJ1-6 and V is TRBV9; possibly TRBD1 for D (5 bases). CDR1 SGDLS and CDR2 YYNGEE come from the germline V gene. Trimming removed 0 bases from V and 16 bases from J, with 17 bases in between. The CDR3 contains 14 residues.